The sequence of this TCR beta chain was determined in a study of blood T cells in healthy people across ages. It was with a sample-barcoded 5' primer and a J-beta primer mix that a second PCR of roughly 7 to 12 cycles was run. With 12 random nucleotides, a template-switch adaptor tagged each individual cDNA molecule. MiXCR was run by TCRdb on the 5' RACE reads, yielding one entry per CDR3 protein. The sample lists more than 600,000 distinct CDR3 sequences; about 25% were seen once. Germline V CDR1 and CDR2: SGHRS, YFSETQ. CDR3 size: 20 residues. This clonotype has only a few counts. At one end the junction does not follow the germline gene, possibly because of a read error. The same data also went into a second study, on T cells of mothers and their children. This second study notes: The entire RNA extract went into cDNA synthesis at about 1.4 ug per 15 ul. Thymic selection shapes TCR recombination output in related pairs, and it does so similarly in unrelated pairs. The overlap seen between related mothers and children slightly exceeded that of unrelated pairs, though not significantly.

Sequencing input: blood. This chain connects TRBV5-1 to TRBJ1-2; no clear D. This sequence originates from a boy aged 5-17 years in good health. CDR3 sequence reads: CASSLEFSPKLVEIDYGYTF. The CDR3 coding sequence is TGCGCCAGCAGCTTGGAATTTTCCCCGAAACTTGTGGAGATCGACTACGGCTACACCTTC.